One sample yielded the 14 T cell receptor beta chains listed below, sequenced in a study of blood T cell repertoires in COVID-19. Produced via immunoSEQ multiplex PCR; TCRdb's table is partial and in-frame only. The sample contains approximately 210,000 clones, around 88% of which appear only once. The sequenced material came from PBMCs or T cells enriched from blood (not recorded which). These receptors originate from a woman between 45 and 60 years old with acute COVID-19.

CDR3 nucleotide sequence: TGTGCCAGCAGCTATCTAGAGTTCGTGACCTATGGCTACACCTTC. Protein sequence: CASSYLEFVTYGYTF. The V gene is TRBV6-2 or TRBV6-3, the J gene TRBJ1-2; D is unclear. The germline V and J ends were trimmed by 6 bases and 4 bases, with 18 bases remaining between them. There are 15 residues in the CDR3. CDR1 is MNHEY and CDR2 is SVGEGT in the germline V gene.

J is TRBJ2-1 and V is TRBV5-1; D might be TRBD2 (5 bases). Germline loops: CDR1 SGHRS, CDR2 YFSETQ. The CDR3 extends over 14 amino acids. V was pared by 4 bases and J by 9 bases, with 17 bases between. The CDR3 nucleotides read TGCGCCAGCAGCGGACTGACGCCTACAATTGAGCAGTTCTTC. This gives the protein CASSGLTPTIEQFF.

This chain connects TRBV27 to TRBJ2-7; tentatively, D is TRBD1 (5 bases). The germline V and J ends were trimmed by 4 bases and 7 bases, with 20 bases remaining between them. The CDR3 contains 15 residues. Germline V lookup: CDR1 MNHEY, CDR2 SMNVEV (reference sequence). CDR3 coding DNA: TGTGCCAGCAGTTCACCGACAGTCCGGATAAGGGAGCAGTACTTC. This translates into CASSSPTVRIREQYF.

About this clone: A read error is likely, as this CDR3 ends without the conserved phenylalanine or tryptophan. The DNA is omitted, as the CDR3 cannot be located on it reliably, and the CDR3 follows TCRdb's listing. The chain is built from TRBV7-2 and TRBJ2-4; the listed D gene, TRBD1, was not tested against the DNA. Germline V gene data show CDR1 as SGHTA and CDR2 as FQGNSA. The CDR3 is 13 residues long, ends included. CDR3 region: CASSLKVGGPPLI.

The gene calls are TRBV6-5 and TRBJ1-1; D gene uncertain. Trimming left V 3 bases short and J 3 bases short, with 11 bases between. The germline gives CDR1 MNHEY, CDR2 SVGAGI. There are 14 residues in the CDR3. The CDR3 here is CASSYSYSDTEAFF. The CDR3 DNA reads TGTGCCAGCAGTTATAGTTATTCGGACACTGAAGCTTTCTTT.

The genes are TRBV19 and TRBJ1-3; D is uncertain. Germline V CDR1 and CDR2: LNHDA, SQIVND (reference sequence). This CDR3 contains 15 residues. The germline V and J ends were trimmed by 6 bases and 0 bases, with 12 bases remaining between them. CDR3 coding DNA: TGTGCCAGTAGGGGTTTACTATTCTCTGGAAACACCATATATTTT. Amino acid sequence: CASRGLLFSGNTIYF. Full variable domain (remainder filled in from reference TRBV19 and TRBJ1-3): DGGITQSPKYLFRKEGQNVTLSCEQNLNHDAMYWYRQDPGQGLRLIYYSQIVNDFQKGDIAEGYSVSREKKESFPLTVTSAQKNPTAFYLCASRGLLFSGNTIYFGEGSWLTVV.

The chain recombines TRBV28 with TRBJ2-7; TRBD1 matches at 8 bases. The CDR3 extends over 18 amino acids. Trimming at V came to 0 bases and at J to 6 bases, leaving 16 bases not matched to a gene. CDR1 and CDR2 (germline): MDHEN, SYDVKM. The CDR3 DNA follows: TGTGCCAGCAGTTTATGGCGAGGAACCGGACAGGGCCTACTCGAGCAGTACTTC. It is translated as CASSLWRGTGQGLLEQYF. Looking up the rest from reference TRBV28 and TRBJ2-7 gives the full variable domain: DVKVTQSSRYLVKRTGEKVFLECVQDMDHENMFWYRQDPGLGLRLIYFSYDVKMKEKGDIPEGYSVSREKKERFSLILESASTNQTSMYLCASSLWRGTGQGLLEQYFGPGTRLTVT.

This chain links TRBV6-5 with TRBJ1-3; 7 bases are a match to TRBD1. V was clipped by 6 bases and J by 2 bases; unmatched bases: 4. Per the germline V gene, CDR1 is MNHEY and CDR2 is SVGAGI. This CDR3 spans 14 amino acids. This CDR3 is CASSQDRAGNTIYF. The CDR3 DNA reads as TGTGCCAGCAGCCAAGACAGGGCTGGAAACACCATATATTTT.

The rearrangement uses TRBV5-1 and TRBJ2-1; D is perhaps TRBD1 (6 bases). The V gene's germline CDR1 is SGHRS and CDR2 YFSETQ. This CDR3 has 16 residues. Trimming pared 6 bases from V and 4 bases from J, leaving 20 bases between. The CDR3 region is CASNGGPGTLYNEQFF. CDR3 DNA sequence: TGCGCCAGCAACGGAGGTCCGGGGACACTTTACAATGAGCAGTTCTTC.

The rearrangement uses TRBV7-3 and TRBJ2-1, with 13 bases lining up with TRBD2. Trimming took 1 base from V and 4 from J; bases not matched to a gene: 7. This CDR3 contains 18 residues. Germline values: CDR1 SGHTA, CDR2 FQGTGA. CDR3 sequence: CASSLRGVGLAGYNEQFF. The CDR3 nucleotides are TGTGCCAGCAGCTTAAGAGGTGTGGGACTAGCGGGGTACAATGAGCAGTTCTTC.

The CDR3 DNA is TGTGCCACCAGCAGAGATCTAGGCACAGGGCCCTCCTACGAGCAGTACTTC. Amino acid sequence: CATSRDLGTGPSYEQYF. The rearrangement uses TRBV15 and TRBJ2-7, with D perhaps TRBD1 (6 bases). The length of the CDR3 is 17 residues. The V gene lost 0 bases and the J gene lost 0 bases, with 15 bases spanning the gap. Germline CDR1 reads LNHNV; CDR2 reads YYDKDF (reference sequence).

This clone has only one observation. The CDR3 DNA is TGTGCCAGCTCTCGGGACGGGAGGTACACTGAAGCTTTCTTT. Translation gives CASSRDGRYTEAFF. The chain recombines TRBV18 with TRBJ1-1; a possible D gene is TRBD1 (5 bases). V was trimmed by 6 bases and J by 3 bases, leaving 14 bases between them. The CDR3 is made up of 14 amino acids. Germline assignment: CDR1 KGHSH and CDR2 LQKENI.

This sequence joins TRBV27 and TRBJ2-2; 10 nucleotides align to TRBD1. Unmatched junction bases numbered 7, after V lost 6 bases and J lost 6 bases. The germline V gene encodes CDR1 MNHEY and CDR2 SMNVEV (reference sequence). The CDR3 runs to 15 residues. The CDR3 coding sequence is TGTGCCAGCAGCGCTCTGGGACAGGGGCCCGGGGAGCTGTTTTTT. Translating it yields CASSALGQGPGELFF.

The DNA for the CDR3 is TGTGCCAGCACCGATTGGTCGTCAGGCCACAATGAGCAGTTCTTC. It yields the protein CASTDWSSGHNEQFF. The chain recombines TRBV27 with TRBJ2-1; D remains ambiguous. Trimming shortened V by 7 bases and J by 5 bases, and 18 bases separated the two germline ends. The CDR3 covers 15 residues. The V gene's germline CDR1 is MNHEY and CDR2 SMNVEV (reference sequence).